This is a list of T cell receptor beta chains from one sample in a study of OX40 agonist ivuxolimab in advanced cancers. The data were produced by immunoSEQ multiplex PCR, yet TCRdb's version contains in-frame clones alone and is incomplete. This sample has tens of thousands of clones; under 90% occur once, and the top ten carry over 1.5%. The sequencing here drew on CD4+ or CD8+ T cells sorted from blood, taken in a trial of the OX40 agonist ivuxolimab. Source of these receptors: an adult with an advanced solid tumor such as melanoma, head and neck, liver or kidney cancer. CDR3s include the opening cysteine and the closing phenylalanine or tryptophan. A D gene is named only where the DNA matches it firmly. Part of the rows lack a size; the others show once, few, many or a class for expanded clones.

-,-,TRBJ2-2,TRBV28,CASSRNTGELFF,TGTGCCAGCAGTCGTAATACCGGGGAGCTGTTTTTT
-,-,TRBJ2-7,TRBV29-1,CSVVIPWDTSYEQYF,TGCAGCGTTGTCATTCCTTGGGACACTTCCTACGAGCAGTACTTC
-,-,TRBJ1-6,TRBV2,CASSEALTKPPRESSYNSPLHF,TGTGCCAGCAGTGAAGCGCTTACAAAACCCCCTCGGGAAAGCTCCTATAATTCACCCCTCCACTTT
few,-,TRBJ2-1,TRBV19,CASSPLVTSYNEQFF,TGTGCCAGTAGCCCACTAGTTACCTCCTACAATGAGCAGTTCTTC
-,TRBD2,TRBJ2-7,TRBV7-2,CASRRTSGRAEQYF,TGTGCCAGCAGGAGGACTAGCGGGAGGGCCGAGCAGTACTTC
-,TRBD1,TRBJ1-1,TRBV18,CASSPPTGLEAFF,TGTGCCAGCTCACCACCGACAGGGCTTGAAGCTTTCTTT
-,-,TRBJ2-2,TRBV19,CASSTRERGITGELFF,TGTGCCAGTAGTACCCGGGAGAGGGGGATCACCGGGGAGCTGTTTTTT
-,TRBD2,TRBJ2-1,TRBV7-9,CASSPGIAGGRSSYNEQFF,TGTGCCAGCAGCCCGGGTATAGCGGGAGGGAGGAGCTCCTACAATGAGCAGTTCTTC
-,-,TRBJ2-7,TRBV7-2,CASSFGRNNYEQYF,TGTGCCAGCAGCTTTGGCAGGAACAACTACGAGCAGTACTTC
-,-,TRBJ2-7,TRBV10-2,CASKELAASYEQYF,TGCGCCAGCAAGGAACTAGCAGCAAGCTACGAGCAGTACTTC
-,-,TRBJ2-1,TRBV27,CASRGAGPYNEQFF,TGTGCCAGCAGGGGCGCGGGGCCGTACAATGAGCAGTTCTTC
few,-,TRBJ2-7,TRBV27,CASSRGDRWEQYF,TGTGCCAGCAGCCGGGGAGATCGGTGGGAGCAGTACTTC
-,TRBD1,TRBJ2-1,TRBV5-4,CASSAGTGGYNEQFF,TGTGCCAGCAGCGCCGGGACAGGGGGCTACAATGAGCAGTTCTTC
-,-,TRBJ2-1,TRBV6-5,CASYRAAMVNEQFF,TGTGCCAGCTATCGGGCAGCTATGGTCAATGAGCAGTTCTTC